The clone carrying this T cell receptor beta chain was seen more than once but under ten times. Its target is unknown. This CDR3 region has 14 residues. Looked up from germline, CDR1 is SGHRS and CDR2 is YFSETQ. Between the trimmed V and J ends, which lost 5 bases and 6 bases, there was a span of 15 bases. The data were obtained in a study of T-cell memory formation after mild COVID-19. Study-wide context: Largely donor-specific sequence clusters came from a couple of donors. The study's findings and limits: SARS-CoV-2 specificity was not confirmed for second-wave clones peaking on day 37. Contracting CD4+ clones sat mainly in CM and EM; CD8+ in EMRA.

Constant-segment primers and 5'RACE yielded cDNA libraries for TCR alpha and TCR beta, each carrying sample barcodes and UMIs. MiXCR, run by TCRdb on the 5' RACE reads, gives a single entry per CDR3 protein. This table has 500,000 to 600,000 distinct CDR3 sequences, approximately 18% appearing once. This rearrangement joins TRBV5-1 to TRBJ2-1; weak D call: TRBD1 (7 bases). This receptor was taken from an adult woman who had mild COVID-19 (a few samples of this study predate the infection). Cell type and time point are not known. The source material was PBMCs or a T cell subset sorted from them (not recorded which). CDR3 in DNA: TGCGCCAGCAGTCCCGGGACAGCGGGCAATGAGCAGTTCTTC. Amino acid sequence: CASSPGTAGNEQFF.